This TCR beta chain was sequenced during a study of cytomegalovirus exposure and HLA in healthy donors. Study-level results: Certain sequence variants were highly shared and formed a cluster, and this cluster was likely a sequencing artifact.

The PCR was carried out with 60 Vbeta primers and 13 Jbeta primers. Original methodology: Approximately 78 million unique TCR beta chains, about 11 million of them shared, were counted by a later analysis. The table came from immunoSEQ multiplex PCR; TCRdb's copy has only in-frame clones and leaves some out. D and trimming come from the DNA, and the V and J calls and clone size come from that table. The sample holds around 170,000 clones, 79% seen once. Germline assignment: CDR1 SSHAT and CDR2 FNYEAQ (reference sequence). There are 17 residues in the CDR3. With respect to this clone: Its antigen remains unidentified. One junction end does not reproduce the germline sequence, and a read error may be involved.

V gene TRBV7-7 combines with J gene TRBJ2-7; perhaps TRBD2 as D (5 bases). The TCR was taken from a woman between 35 and 50 years old in good health and CMV-seronegative. The sequenced sample was PBMCs. The CDR3 region has the DNA TGTGCTAGCAGCTTAGGAGAGGGCGACCCGAGCTCCTACGAGCAGTACTTC. The encoded protein is CASSLGEGDPSSYEQYF.